This passage covers 27 T cell receptor beta chains from one sample sequenced in a study of blood T cells in healthy people across ages. A second 7 to 11 cycle PCR used barcoded and J-beta primers. MiXCR was run by TCRdb on the 5' RACE reads, yielding one entry per CDR3 protein. Among fewer than 750,000 distinct CDR3 sequences listed, about 50% were seen once. Sequenced: blood. These receptors were taken from a woman of 80 years or more in good health.

The chain joins TRBV12-3 or TRBV12-4 to TRBJ1-4; no firm D call. The CDR3 is 11 residues long. V was cut by 4 bases and J by 8 bases, with 5 bases left in between. The DNA of the CDR3 is TGTGCCAGCAGTTCTGAGGAAAAACTGTTTTTT. Amino acid sequence: CASSSEEKLFF.

This clonotype was picked up many times. This sequence joins TRBV9 and TRBJ2-6, with 7 bases fitting TRBD1. CDR1 SGDLS and CDR2 YYNGEE come from the germline V gene. CDR3 length: 16 residues. The V and J ends lost 4 bases and 0 bases, in that order; junction bases with no gene match: 4. CDR3 sequence (DNA): TGTGCCAGCAGCTCTCGACAGGGCTCTGGGGCCAACGTCCTGACTTTC. Translating gives CASSSRQGSGANVLTF. The whole variable domain, remainder taken from reference TRBV9 and TRBJ2-6, is DSGVTQTPKHLITATGQRVTLRCSPRSGDLSVYWYQQSLDQGLQFLIQYYNGEERAKGNILERFSAQQFPDLHSELNLSSLELGDSALYFCASSSRQGSGANVLTFGAGSRLTVL.

Ten or more counts support this clonotype. V usage is TRBV5-1 and J usage is TRBJ2-3, with D tentatively TRBD1 or TRBD2 (5 bases each). The CDR3 is made up of 14 amino acids. Trimming removed 0 bases from V and 5 bases from J, with 10 bases in between. Germline V CDR1 and CDR2: SGHRS, YFSETQ. The CDR3 loop reads CASSLGDVGDTQYF. In DNA form, the CDR3 reads TGCGCCAGCAGCTTGGGGGACGTAGGAGATACGCAGTATTTT.

This clonotype was counted at least ten times. The chain recombines TRBV12-3 or TRBV12-4 with TRBJ2-1; TRBD2 matches at 7 bases. The CDR3 loop spans 16 amino acids. J was trimmed by 7 bases and V by 4 bases; bases with no gene match: 13. The CDR3 is CASSSNLTSVGNEQFF. The CDR3 DNA reads as TGTGCCAGCAGTTCCAACCTAACTAGCGTAGGTAATGAGCAGTTCTTC.

There are a few counts of this clonotype. J is TRBJ2-2 and V is TRBV20-1; 12 bases agree with TRBD2. Germline CDR1 reads DFQATT; CDR2 reads SNEGSKA (reference sequence). This CDR3 comprises 15 residues. V trimming: 5 bases; J trimming: 5 bases; junction bases outside the gene matches: 6. CDR3 in DNA: TGCAGTGCTGGAACTAGCGGGGGGCAAACCGGGGAGCTGTTTTTT. It yields the protein CSAGTSGGQTGELFF.

This chain connects TRBV7-9 to TRBJ2-1, with no clear D. This CDR3 has 16 residues. With 5 bases removed from V and 6 bases from J, the gap between germline ends came to 20 bases. Germline V lookup: CDR1 SEHNR, CDR2 FQNEAQ (reference sequence). The CDR3 protein is CASSPPFRVSINEQFF. The CDR3 DNA reads TGTGCCAGCAGCCCCCCCTTCCGGGTGTCTATCAATGAGCAGTTCTTC.

In this sample, this clonotype turned up a few times. The chain is built from TRBV28 and TRBJ2-5, with TRBD2 matching over 8 bases. The germline CDR1 and CDR2 sequences are MDHEN and SYDVKM. After removal of 5 bases from V and 11 bases from J, the junction contained 19 bases not matched to a gene. The CDR3 runs to 16 residues. CDR3 loop: CASSPSGLFGGNEQYF. CDR3 sequence (DNA): TGTGCCAGCAGTCCTAGCGGGCTATTCGGTGGTAATGAGCAGTACTTC.

The V and J genes are TRBV13 and TRBJ2-7; the match to TRBD2 covers 7 bases. The end of the DNA is better explained by TRBJ2-5, so the J call may be wrong. The CDR3 has 16 amino acids. CDR1 is PRHDT and CDR2 is FYEKMQ in the germline V gene (reference sequence). The CDR3 sequence is CASSLATAGLQETQYF. The CDR3 DNA sequence: TGTGCCAGCAGCTTAGCGACAGCGGGGCTACAAGAGACCCAGTACTTC.

This clonotype was counted many times. The chain recombines TRBV12-3 or TRBV12-4 with TRBJ2-1; no firm D call. The V end lost 6 bases, the J end lost 2 bases, and 14 bases lay between the germline ends. CDR3 length equals 15 residues. The chain's CDR3 is CASRRPGPAYNEQFF. The CDR3 DNA sequence: TGTGCCAGCAGACGCCCGGGCCCCGCCTACAATGAGCAGTTCTTC.

This clonotype was seen ten or more times. The genes are TRBV12-3 or TRBV12-4 and TRBJ2-3, with TRBD1 identical over 11 bases. V gave up 6 bases and J gave up 5 bases; unmatched junction bases: 4. This CDR3 has 14 amino acids. The CDR3 DNA reads TGTGCCAGCAGGCGGGACAGGGGGGTAGATACGCAGTATTTT. Its protein product is CASRRDRGVDTQYF.

The chain is built from TRBV4-1 and TRBJ2-2; D is possibly TRBD2 (6 bases). The CDR3 covers 15 residues. The germline gives CDR1 MGHRA, CDR2 YSYEKL. Trimming removed 2 bases at V and 2 bases at J, with 9 bases between. The CDR3, as DNA: TGCGCCAGCAGCCAACCAGGACTAAACACCGGGGAGCTGTTTTTT. Translation gives CASSQPGLNTGELFF.

The V and J genes are TRBV4-2 and TRBJ2-1; 7 nucleotides align to TRBD2. The V gene's germline CDR1 is LGHNA and CDR2 YNFKEQ. This CDR3 contains 15 residues. J gave up 6 bases and V 4 bases, and 9 bases lay outside the gene matches. For the CDR3, the DNA is TGTGCCAGCAGCCTGACTAGCCTCCAAACCAATGAGCAGTTCTTC. Its protein product is CASSLTSLQTNEQFF.

This clonotype occurred many times. The CDR3 sequence: CAWSVLAETQYF. CDR3 DNA sequence: TGTGCCTGGAGTGTACTCGCAGAGACCCAGTACTTC. This chain joins TRBV30 and TRBJ2-5; D gene uncertain. In germline, CDR1 is GTSNPN, CDR2 SVGIG (reference sequence). Trimming left V 0 bases short and J 4 bases short, with 6 bases between. This CDR3 spans 12 amino acids.

Only one count was recorded for this clonotype. This sequence joins TRBV6-2 or TRBV6-3 and TRBJ2-1; no clear D gene. V lost 6 bases to trimming and J lost 0 bases, with 12 bases between them. CDR1 and CDR2 from the germline V gene are MNHEY and SVGEGT. The CDR3 has 15 amino acids. CDR3 region: CASSLFPSSYNEQFF. CDR3 DNA: TGTGCCAGCAGCCTGTTTCCGAGCTCCTACAATGAGCAGTTCTTC.

There are a few counts of this clonotype. The rearrangement links TRBV2 to TRBJ2-7; no clear D gene. Germline-derived CDR1 and CDR2 are SNHLY and FYNNEI. The ends were cut back, 2 bases at V and 4 bases at J, with 12 bases in the middle. The CDR3 is 14 residues long. The CDR3 sequence: CASSERALAYEQYF. The CDR3 DNA sequence: TGTGCCAGCAGTGAACGCGCCCTGGCTTACGAGCAGTACTTC.

This clonotype was observed a few times. The chain employs TRBV20-1 and TRBJ1-2; D is perhaps TRBD1 (6 bases). V lost 0 bases to trimming and J lost 2 bases, with 13 bases between them. The CDR3 is 15 amino acids. Germline lookup yields CDR1 DFQATT and CDR2 SNEGSKA (reference sequence). The CDR3 spells CSARDPGGGNYGYTF. The CDR3 nucleotides read TGCAGTGCTAGAGATCCGGGGGGCGGGAACTATGGCTACACCTTC.

CDR3 DNA sequence: TGTGCCAGCAGCGATAAGAGGACAGCTAACTATGGCTACACCTTC. Its protein product is CASSDKRTANYGYTF. J is TRBJ1-2 and V is TRBV7-2; D might be TRBD1 (6 bases). This CDR3 comprises 15 residues. Per the germline V gene, CDR1 is SGHTA and CDR2 is FQGNSA. Trimming took off 5 bases at V and 0 bases at J, with 13 bases between the two ends. Full variable domain (remainder filled in from reference TRBV7-2 and TRBJ1-2): GAGVSQSPSNKVTEKGKDVELRCDPISGHTALYWYRQSLGQGLEFLIYFQGNSAPDKSGLPSDRFSAERTGGSVSTLTIQRTQQEDSAVYLCASSDKRTANYGYTFGSGTRLTVV.

About this clonotype: The junction differs from germline at one of its ends, possibly a read error. The chain links TRBV7-3 to TRBJ2-1; D is possibly TRBD1 (5 bases). The CDR3 loop spans 15 amino acids. Germline CDR1 and CDR2: SGHTA and FQGTGA. The CDR3, as DNA: TGTGCCAGCAGCTTGACAGTGGGTCCCTACAATGAGCGGTTCTTC. Protein sequence: CASSLTVGPYNERFF. The whole variable domain, filled in from reference TRBV7-3 and TRBJ2-1, reads GAGVSQTPSNKVTEKGKYVELRCDPISGHTALYWYRQSLGQGPEFLIYFQGTGAADDSGLPNDRFFAVRPEGSVSTLKIQRTERGDSAVYLCASSLTVGPYNERFFGPGTRLTVL.

This clonotype was seen only a few times. This chain links TRBV6-5 with TRBJ1-5; the match to TRBD1 covers 7 bases. CDR1 is MNHEY, CDR2 SVGAGI, per germline. The CDR3 has 15 amino acids. With V trimmed by 6 bases and J by 2 bases, 7 bases remained unmatched. CDR3: CASRSLGTGNQPQHF. CDR3 DNA: TGTGCCAGCAGGTCCCTCGGGACAGGCAATCAGCCCCAGCATTTT.

The chain has TRBV29-1 and TRBJ2-3; D is uncertain. Per germline, CDR1 SQVTM and CDR2 ANQGSEA. The V and J ends lost 2 bases and 0 bases respectively, with 3 bases between them. There are 12 residues in the CDR3. CDR3 sequence: CSVEISTDTQYF. Written as DNA, the CDR3 is TGCAGCGTTGAAATTAGCACAGATACGCAGTATTTT.

The chain combines TRBV20-1 with TRBJ1-2; D is possibly TRBD1 (5 bases). This CDR3 is built from 13 residues. Germline loops: CDR1 DFQATT, CDR2 SNEGSKA (reference sequence). In nucleotides, the CDR3 is TGCAGCCTGGGTGAGGGGAGGAACTATGGCTACACCTTC. Amino acid sequence: CSLGEGRNYGYTF.

This clonotype was observed at least ten times. The chain uses TRBV12-3 or TRBV12-4 and TRBJ2-7; a weak D match, TRBD1 (6 bases). This CDR3 region has 14 residues. V shed 6 bases and J shed 2 bases, with 14 bases lying between them. This CDR3 reads CASSSDRSAYEQYF. DNA of the CDR3: TGTGCCAGCAGCTCCGACAGGAGCGCCTACGAGCAGTACTTC.

Concerning this clonotype itself: An end of the junction differs from the germline gene, which may be a read error. The rearrangement uses TRBV7-9 and TRBJ2-5; TRBD1 might be the D (5 bases). The CDR3 is made up of 17 amino acids. Per the germline V gene, CDR1 is SEHNR and CDR2 is FQNEAQ (reference sequence). CDR3 DNA sequence: TGTGCCAGCACCTTAATGGCCCTACGACAGCAACAAGAGACCCAGTACTTC. Translated, it gives CASTLMALRQQQETQYF.

This clonotype appeared a few times. The chain joins TRBV5-1 to TRBJ2-7, with TRBD2 matching 10 bases. This CDR3 has 14 amino acids. Losses at the gene ends were 5 bases for V and 0 bases for J; bases not matched to a gene: 2. Germline CDR1 and CDR2: SGHRS and YFSETQ. CDR3 residues: CASRAGGPSYEQYF. CDR3 DNA sequence: TGCGCCAGCAGAGCGGGAGGGCCCTCCTACGAGCAGTACTTC.

In this sample, this clonotype turned up a few times. This rearrangement joins TRBV7-2 to TRBJ2-3; D is unclear. The V gene's germline CDR1 is SGHTA and CDR2 FQGNSA. Trimming shortened V by 1 base and J by 2 bases, and 7 bases separated the two germline ends. The CDR3 sequence is 14 residues long. CDR3 DNA sequence: TGTGCCAGCAGCTTAGGAGCTGACACAGATACGCAGTATTTT. Translating it yields CASSLGADTDTQYF.

The V gene is TRBV27, the J gene TRBJ2-7; 7 positions match TRBD2. Trimming cost V 4 bases and J 1 base; bases outside gene matches: 7. The CDR3 length is 15 residues. The germline gives CDR1 MNHEY, CDR2 SMNVEV (reference sequence). For the CDR3, the DNA is TGTGCCAGCAGTTACCTGGGAGGGGAGTCCTACGAGCAGTACTTC. Encoded protein: CASSYLGGESYEQYF.

The chain recombines TRBV2 with TRBJ2-3; no clear D. The CDR3 spans 14 residues. Per germline, CDR1 SNHLY and CDR2 FYNNEI. V lost 2 bases and J lost 7, with 13 bases in between. CDR3 DNA: TGTGCCAGCAGTGAAAGTAGGGAAGATAATACGCAGTATTTT. Protein product: CASSESREDNTQYF.